The entry below describes one TCR beta chain. The sample is drawn from a study of tumor-infiltrating lymphocytes in oesophageal squamous cell carcinoma. TCRdb fed the PCR reads into MiXCR, producing one record per CDR3 protein. The profile covers some 21,000 distinct CDR3 sequences, with around two fifths appearing a single time and approximately 15% taken by the ten largest. There are 14 residues in the CDR3. With 6 bases clipped from V and 4 bases from J, the junction kept 6 bases outside the gene matches. Germline V CDR1 and CDR2: MDHEN, SYDVKM. The sequence was obtained from a male donor with esophageal squamous cell carcinoma. The rearrangement joins TRBV28 to TRBJ2-5; 9 bases are shared with TRBD2. The sequenced material came from normal esophageal tissue next to the tumor. This CDR3 reads CASRLSAGGETQYF. The CDR3 DNA reads as TGTGCCAGCAGACTATCAGCGGGAGGAGAGACCCAGTACTTC.